The 3 T cell receptor beta chains below come from one sample, sequenced in a study of T cells in narcolepsy. Measured with immunoSEQ multiplex PCR; TCRdb has only the in-frame clones, and not every one. The sample yields roughly 25,000 clones, about 83% seen once. The sample consisted of CD45RA- memory CD4+ T cells from PBMCs. The receptors here all came from a human donor with narcolepsy.

The CDR3, as DNA: TGCAGCGTTGAGGTCAATGAGCAGTTCTTC. Its translation: CSVEVNEQFF. The gene calls are TRBV29-1 and TRBJ2-1; D not resolved. The CDR3 covers 10 residues. Looked up from germline, CDR1 is SQVTM and CDR2 is ANQGSEA. V gave up 3 bases and J gave up 6 bases, with 3 bases separating them.

The CDR3 here is CASSLVAGFSGANVLTF. The DNA of the CDR3 is TGCGCCAGCAGCTTGGTGGCAGGTTTCTCTGGGGCCAACGTCCTGACTTTC. V is TRBV5-1 and J is TRBJ2-6, with D hard to call. V was cut by 0 bases and J by 0 bases, with 10 bases left in between. CDR1 is SGHRS and CDR2 is YFSETQ in the germline V gene. The CDR3 is made up of 17 amino acids.

There are a few counts of this clone. The CDR3 DNA is TGTGCCAGCAGCACCATTCCTCTACTAGCCAAAAACATTCAGTACTTC. Translated, it gives CASSTIPLLAKNIQYF. The V call is TRBV5-5, the J call TRBJ2-4; D unclear. Between the trimmed V and J ends, which lost 4 bases and 0 bases, there was a span of 14 bases. Germline CDR1 SGHKS, CDR2 YYEKEE (reference sequence). The CDR3 spans 16 residues.